The source of this T cell receptor (beta chain) is a study of T cells in Graves' hyperthyroidism and ophthalmopathy. General observations from the study: Blood also showed most of the thyroid clonotypes that were expanded above 0.001. The model predicted ophthalmopathy a median around six months before onset.

TCR beta CDR3 region amplification was performed from RNA transcripts. Initially, a first-round RT-PCR of the TCR CDR3 employed the HTBI primer set. In TCRdb, the multiplex PCR reads were re-called with MiXCR into one record per CDR3 protein. This table has fewer than 550,000 distinct CDR3 sequences, 15% to 18% appearing once. Comment on this clonotype: The antigen remains unidentified.

The CDR3 extends over 16 amino acids. V lost 4 bases to trimming and J lost 7 bases; unmatched junction nucleotides: 9. Germline lookup yields CDR1 MDHEN and CDR2 SYDVKM. Uncontrolled infections, other autoimmune diseases, pregnancy or lactation led to exclusion of patients. This sequence joins TRBV28 and TRBJ1-6; 8 nucleotides align to TRBD1. Sequencing was performed on blood. This sequence originates from a woman under 30 with Graves' hyperthyroidism. CDR3 nucleotides: TGTGCCAGCAGTTCAAGTGGACAGGGTCACAATTCACCCCTCCACTTT. It translates to CASSSSGQGHNSPLHF. Drawing the rest from reference TRBV28 and TRBJ1-6, the complete variable domain is DVKVTQSSRYLVKRTGEKVFLECVQDMDHENMFWYRQDPGLGLRLIYFSYDVKMKEKGDIPEGYSVSREKKERFSLILESASTNQTSMYLCASSSSGQGHNSPLHFGNGTRLTVT.